A selection of T cell receptor beta chains follows, all from one sample in a study of shared clonotypes between healthy human individuals. TCRdb keeps only in-frame clones here, not all; method: immunoSEQ multiplex PCR. The sample shows about 2 million clones, 90% to 95% of them seen only once. Sequences were obtained from naive CD4+ T cells sorted from blood. These receptors were taken from a man aged 18 to 29 in good health. Both conserved end residues are part of each CDR3. The order of the fields is J gene, V gene, D gene, clone size, CDR3 DNA, CDR3 protein. A D gene is named only where the DNA matches it firmly. Clone size, where shown, is once, few, many, or a class for clones that have expanded.

j_gene: TRBJ2-1; v_gene: TRBV7-6; d_gene: -; abundance: -; CDR3nt: TGTGCCAGCAGCCCCGCGGAGGGCACCTACAATGAGCAGTTCTTC; CDR3aa: CASSPAEGTYNEQFF
j_gene: TRBJ2-7; v_gene: TRBV7-9; d_gene: -; abundance: -; CDR3nt: TGTGCCAGCAGTTCTCCCCAAAGTTCCTACGAGCAGTACTTC; CDR3aa: CASSSPQSSYEQYF
j_gene: TRBJ1-2; v_gene: TRBV28; d_gene: -; abundance: -; CDR3nt: TGTGCCAGCAGCTCGGGTGGCTATGGCTACACCTTC; CDR3aa: CASSSGGYGYTF
j_gene: TRBJ1-6; v_gene: TRBV25-1; d_gene: -; abundance: -; CDR3nt: TGTGCCAGCACCAGAATAGGAGGGGATAATTCACCCCTCCACTTT; CDR3aa: CASTRIGGDNSPLHF
j_gene: TRBJ1-2; v_gene: TRBV6-6; d_gene: TRBD1; abundance: -; CDR3nt: TGTGCCAGCACCTACAGAGAGGGGGCAGTCTATGGCTACACCTTC; CDR3aa: CASTYREGAVYGYTF
j_gene: TRBJ2-5; v_gene: TRBV27; d_gene: TRBD2; abundance: -; CDR3nt: TGTGCCAGCAGCCTTATTTCTAGCGGGGGTCAAGAGACCCAGTACTTC; CDR3aa: CASSLISSGGQETQYF
j_gene: TRBJ1-1; v_gene: TRBV7-2; d_gene: -; abundance: -; CDR3nt: TGTGCCAGCAGCTTAGGATCGATGAACACTGAAGCTTTCTTT; CDR3aa: CASSLGSMNTEAFF
j_gene: TRBJ2-7; v_gene: TRBV6-5; d_gene: TRBD1; abundance: -; CDR3nt: TGTGCCAGCAGTTACAGAGACAGGGGAGGAGCCTTCGAGCAGTACTTC; CDR3aa: CASSYRDRGGAFEQYF
j_gene: TRBJ2-7; v_gene: TRBV6-1; d_gene: -; abundance: -; CDR3nt: TGTGCCAGCAGTGGCCGGTTCTCCTACGAGCAGTACTTC; CDR3aa: CASSGRFSYEQYF
j_gene: TRBJ2-3; v_gene: TRBV6-1; d_gene: -; abundance: -; CDR3nt: TGTGCCAGCAGTGAAGCGGGGGGGCCCACAGATACGCAGTATTTT; CDR3aa: CASSEAGGPTDTQYF
j_gene: TRBJ2-3; v_gene: TRBV28; d_gene: -; abundance: -; CDR3nt: TGTGCCAGCAAAGACCCCACAGATACGCAGTATTTT; CDR3aa: CASKDPTDTQYF
j_gene: TRBJ1-6; v_gene: TRBV6-1; d_gene: -; abundance: -; CDR3nt: TGTGCCAGCTACCAATGGAATAATTCACCCCTCCACTTT; CDR3aa: CASYQWNNSPLHF
j_gene: TRBJ2-1; v_gene: TRBV9; d_gene: -; abundance: once; CDR3nt: TGTGCCAGCAGCGTCTCCTCTGCCTACAATGAGCAGTTCTTC; CDR3aa: CASSVSSAYNEQFF
j_gene: TRBJ1-5; v_gene: TRBV19; d_gene: -; abundance: -; CDR3nt: TGTGCCAGTAGTCTAGGGACTCTTAGCAATCAGCCCCAGCATTTT; CDR3aa: CASSLGTLSNQPQHF
j_gene: TRBJ2-1; v_gene: TRBV6-1; d_gene: TRBD2; abundance: -; CDR3nt: TGTGCCAGCAGTGTGGAGACTAGCGGGGGCTCCTACAATGAGCAGTTCTTC; CDR3aa: CASSVETSGGSYNEQFF
j_gene: TRBJ1-1; v_gene: TRBV19; d_gene: TRBD1; abundance: -; CDR3nt: TGTGCCAGTAGAACGACAGGGTTTGTGGCTGAAGCTTTCTTT; CDR3aa: CASRTTGFVAEAFF
j_gene: TRBJ2-2; v_gene: TRBV6-1; d_gene: -; abundance: -; CDR3nt: TGTGCCACCTCTCTTGAGGGACTGGTTGCCGGGGAGCTGTTTTTT; CDR3aa: CATSLEGLVAGELFF
j_gene: TRBJ2-3; v_gene: TRBV27; d_gene: -; abundance: -; CDR3nt: TGTGCCAGCAGTCCCGCCCTGTCCAGGGGTTGGTCAGATACGCAGTATTTT; CDR3aa: CASSPALSRGWSDTQYF
j_gene: TRBJ2-6; v_gene: TRBV9; d_gene: -; abundance: -; CDR3nt: TGTGCCAGCAGCCCCCAGGGGTGGGGTCTAGACTCTGGGGCCAACGTCCTGACTTTC; CDR3aa: CASSPQGWGLDSGANVLTF
j_gene: TRBJ1-5; v_gene: TRBV7-2; d_gene: -; abundance: -; CDR3nt: TGTGCCAGCAGCTTTCGTGGCAATCAGCCCCAGCATTTT; CDR3aa: CASSFRGNQPQHF
j_gene: TRBJ1-5; v_gene: TRBV10-3; d_gene: TRBD1; abundance: -; CDR3nt: TGTGCCATCAGTCAGGGACAGGCTAGCAATCAGCCCCAGCATTTT; CDR3aa: CAISQGQASNQPQHF
j_gene: TRBJ2-1; v_gene: TRBV5-1; d_gene: -; abundance: -; CDR3nt: TGCGCCAGCAGCTCCTCGGGGGACAATGAGCAGTTCTTC; CDR3aa: CASSSSGDNEQFF
j_gene: TRBJ1-1; v_gene: TRBV5-1; d_gene: TRBD1; abundance: -; CDR3nt: TGCGCCAGCCGGGACAGGGTCATGAACACTGAAGCTTTCTTT; CDR3aa: CASRDRVMNTEAFF
j_gene: TRBJ1-6; v_gene: TRBV6-5; d_gene: TRBD1; abundance: -; CDR3nt: TGTGCCAGCAGTTACTCCAACAGGGGAATCTCACCCCTCCACTTT; CDR3aa: CASSYSNRGISPLHF
j_gene: TRBJ1-2; v_gene: TRBV5-1; d_gene: TRBD1; abundance: -; CDR3nt: TGCGCCAGCAGCGACGGACAGGGGAAGGCCTATGGCTACACCTTC; CDR3aa: CASSDGQGKAYGYTF
j_gene: TRBJ2-1; v_gene: TRBV2; d_gene: TRBD1; abundance: -; CDR3nt: TGTGCCAGCAGCCCGGACAGGGGTCACGGGTTCTTC; CDR3aa: CASSPDRGHGFF
j_gene: TRBJ1-1; v_gene: TRBV28; d_gene: -; abundance: -; CDR3nt: TGTGCCAGCAGTTCTCCATCGGACCTAGTCGCTGAAGCTTTCTTT; CDR3aa: CASSSPSDLVAEAFF
j_gene: TRBJ1-5; v_gene: TRBV18; d_gene: -; abundance: few; CDR3nt: TGTGCCAGCTCACCAGGGAGCAATCAGCCCCAGCATTTT; CDR3aa: CASSPGSNQPQHF
j_gene: TRBJ2-7; v_gene: TRBV18; d_gene: -; abundance: -; CDR3nt: TGTGCCAGCTCACCACCCAACAGGGACGAGCAGTACTTC; CDR3aa: CASSPPNRDEQYF
j_gene: TRBJ1-1; v_gene: TRBV6-5; d_gene: TRBD1; abundance: -; CDR3nt: TGTGCCAGCAGTCCTCAGGGGGGGGGCACTGAAGCTTTCTTT; CDR3aa: CASSPQGGGTEAFF
j_gene: TRBJ1-4; v_gene: TRBV5-4; d_gene: TRBD1; abundance: -; CDR3nt: TGTGCCAGCAGCTTTCAGGACAGGGGGCTTGGTAAACTGTTTTTT; CDR3aa: CASSFQDRGLGKLFF
j_gene: TRBJ2-7; v_gene: TRBV10-3; d_gene: TRBD1; abundance: -; CDR3nt: TGTGCCAGCAGTTGGGGACAGGGGTACCCTTTAACCTACGAGCAGTACTTC; CDR3aa: CASSWGQGYPLTYEQYF
j_gene: TRBJ1-1; v_gene: TRBV28; d_gene: -; abundance: -; CDR3nt: TGTGCCAGCAGTCATCTAGGGGGAACTGAAGCTTTCTTT; CDR3aa: CASSHLGGTEAFF
j_gene: TRBJ2-7; v_gene: TRBV6-1; d_gene: -; abundance: -; CDR3nt: TGTGCCAGCGGACAGAGCGCGGGTGAGCAGTACTTC; CDR3aa: CASGQSAGEQYF
j_gene: TRBJ1-4; v_gene: TRBV6-5; d_gene: TRBD1; abundance: -; CDR3nt: TGTGCCAGCAGGAGGACAGGGTTGGAGAGTGAAAAACTGTTTTTT; CDR3aa: CASRRTGLESEKLFF
j_gene: TRBJ2-6; v_gene: TRBV7-9; d_gene: -; abundance: -; CDR3nt: TGTGCCAGCAGCTTAGTATCCTGGGACCCCATTTCTGGGGCCAACGTCCTGACTTTC; CDR3aa: CASSLVSWDPISGANVLTF
j_gene: TRBJ2-7; v_gene: TRBV14; d_gene: TRBD1; abundance: -; CDR3nt: TGTGCCAGCAGCCCGATTGACAGGGCCTCCTACGAGCAGTACTTC; CDR3aa: CASSPIDRASYEQYF
j_gene: TRBJ2-7; v_gene: TRBV10-3; d_gene: -; abundance: -; CDR3nt: TGTGCCAGCGAACCCGGGACGGGTTCCTACGAGCAGTACTTC; CDR3aa: CASEPGTGSYEQYF
j_gene: TRBJ1-2; v_gene: TRBV18; d_gene: TRBD1; abundance: -; CDR3nt: TGTGCCAGCTCACCACTAGACAGGGGAGCCAACTATGGCTACACCTTC; CDR3aa: CASSPLDRGANYGYTF
j_gene: TRBJ2-3; v_gene: TRBV5-1; d_gene: TRBD2; abundance: -; CDR3nt: TGCGCCAGCAGCTCCGGGACTAGCGTCGGAGGGGCAGATACGCAGTATTTT; CDR3aa: CASSSGTSVGGADTQYF
j_gene: TRBJ2-3; v_gene: TRBV10-2; d_gene: -; abundance: -; CDR3nt: TGCGCCAGCAGTGAGTCGTCTACTAGCACAGATACGCAGTATTTT; CDR3aa: CASSESSTSTDTQYF
j_gene: TRBJ2-3; v_gene: TRBV11-3; d_gene: -; abundance: -; CDR3nt: TGTGCCAGCAGCTTGCAGGGAGCAGATACGCAGTATTTT; CDR3aa: CASSLQGADTQYF
j_gene: TRBJ1-6; v_gene: TRBV7-2; d_gene: -; abundance: -; CDR3nt: TGTGCCAGCAGCTCCATACAGGGTTATAATTCACCCCTCCACTTT; CDR3aa: CASSSIQGYNSPLHF
j_gene: TRBJ1-4; v_gene: TRBV9; d_gene: -; abundance: -; CDR3nt: TGTGCCAGCAGCGCGGGGACGGGCGTTGGGGGTGAAAAACTGTTTTTT; CDR3aa: CASSAGTGVGGEKLFF
j_gene: TRBJ1-5; v_gene: TRBV6-5; d_gene: TRBD1; abundance: -; CDR3nt: TGTGCCAGCAGTTACTCGGGACAGAACAATCAGCCCCAGCATTTT; CDR3aa: CASSYSGQNNQPQHF
j_gene: TRBJ1-1; v_gene: TRBV27; d_gene: TRBD1; abundance: -; CDR3nt: TGTGCCAGCACCCCTGGCAGGGGGCAGAACACTGAAGCTTTCTTT; CDR3aa: CASTPGRGQNTEAFF
j_gene: TRBJ2-7; v_gene: TRBV13; d_gene: TRBD2; abundance: -; CDR3nt: TGTGCCAGCAGCGTTACGGGACTAGCGATTTCCGAGCAGTACTTC; CDR3aa: CASSVTGLAISEQYF
j_gene: TRBJ2-1; v_gene: TRBV15; d_gene: -; abundance: -; CDR3nt: TGTGCCACCAGCAGAGGTTCGGAGTCCGTCTACAATGAGCAGTTCTTC; CDR3aa: CATSRGSESVYNEQFF
j_gene: TRBJ2-4; v_gene: TRBV28; d_gene: TRBD2; abundance: -; CDR3nt: TGTGCCAGCACCTCGACTGGGGAGGGATCTCTAGCCAAAAACATTCAGTACTTC; CDR3aa: CASTSTGEGSLAKNIQYF
j_gene: TRBJ2-5; v_gene: TRBV5-6; d_gene: TRBD1; abundance: -; CDR3nt: TGTGCCAGCAGCCCTGACAGGGGACTCCAAGAGACCCAGTACTTC; CDR3aa: CASSPDRGLQETQYF
j_gene: TRBJ2-3; v_gene: TRBV7-9; d_gene: TRBD2; abundance: -; CDR3nt: TGTGCCAGCAGCCCAACCCGGTCGCGGGGGGCTAGAGATACGCAGTATTTT; CDR3aa: CASSPTRSRGARDTQYF